The source of this T cell receptor beta chain is a study of molecular identifiers for immune sequencing clone quantification. Remarks on this clonotype: The antigen is undetermined. Given a much more abundant clone one base away, this may be a read error. The CDR3 end shows no conserved phenylalanine or tryptophan, and so a read error is likely.

Sorting defined naive CD8 T cells as CD8+CD4-CCR7+CD45RA+. Study observations and caveats: Identical TCR molecules can share a barcode, and this sharing could underestimate highly expanded clone sizes. Over 98% of effector molecules, but under 1% in naive cells, were held by clones with more than 20 RNA copies.

TCR libraries were built in bulk with a published protocol and specific TCR primers. Each CDR3 protein is one row after TCRdb ran MiXCR on the PCR reads. Among 50,000 to 65,000 distinct CDR3 sequences listed, under 30% were seen once. This receptor was obtained from a human donor in good health. Some libraries in this study had Jurkat cell RNA spiked in. The sequenced material came from naive CD8+ T cells from blood, with Jurkat cell RNA spiked in. Subset here: FACS-sorted CD8+CD4-CCR7+CD45RA+ naive T cells.

CDR3 sequence (DNA): TGCGCCAGCAGCTGGGACCGATCCTACGAGCAGTACCTC. Translated: CASSWDRSYEQYL. This chain joins TRBV5-1 and TRBJ2-7; tentatively, D is TRBD1 or TRBD2 (5 bases each). Looked up from germline, CDR1 is SGHRS and CDR2 is YFSETQ. The CDR3 spans 13 residues. V was cut by 3 bases and J by 1 base, with 8 bases left in between.